This entry lists 24 T cell receptor beta chains sequenced from one sample in a study of T-cell reconstitution after alpha-beta-depleted transplantation in children. Their antigens remain unidentified. Notes on the study in general: A year had passed since transplant, and T-cell counts and diversity by then came mostly from newly produced T cells.

Researchers prepared the TCRbeta library using unique molecular identifiers, the study reports. TCRdb recomputed calls from the PCR reads with MiXCR, one row per CDR3 protein. The sample includes around 270,000 distinct CDR3 sequences, roughly 8.2% of them seen just once. The sample consisted of peripheral blood, taken 360 days after TCRalphabeta/CD19-depleted stem cell transplant. The receptors originated from a female patient aged 2-9 years who had a stem cell transplant for Fanconi anemia, so the T cells may come from the graft donor.

This clonotype was seen only a few times. This rearrangement joins TRBV20-1 to TRBJ2-3, with TRBD2 matching over 8 bases. Germline V gives CDR1 DFQATT, CDR2 SNEGSKA (reference sequence). The CDR3 length is 15 residues. The V segment lost 3 bases and the J segment 3 bases; nucleotides outside the gene matches: 8. The CDR3 here is CSASWGGGSTDTQYF. Written as DNA, the CDR3 is TGCAGTGCTAGTTGGGGCGGGGGGTCGACAGATACGCAGTATTTT.

As concerns this clonotype: A much larger clone lies a single base off, so this may be a read error. In this CDR3 the conserved last residue, phenylalanine or tryptophan, is missing, so a read error is likely. The J gene is TRBJ1-1, the V gene TRBV20-1; 9 nucleotides match TRBD1. CDR3 length: 15 amino acids. In germline, CDR1 is DFQATT, CDR2 SNEGSKA (reference sequence). Trimming at V came to 1 base and at J to 3 bases, leaving 6 bases not matched to a gene. The CDR3 sequence is CSARGLGQGDTEAFI. CDR3 DNA: TGCAGTGCTAGAGGTTTGGGACAGGGTGACACTGAAGCTTTCATT.

This clonotype was seen a single time. This sequence joins TRBV19 and TRBJ2-3, with D possibly being TRBD1 (6 bases). Between the trimmed V and J ends, which lost 4 bases and 6 bases, there was a span of 14 bases. Germline V gene data show CDR1 as LNHDA and CDR2 as SQIVND (reference sequence). The CDR3 spans 14 residues. The CDR3 sequence is CASSNIQGWDTQYF. The CDR3 DNA reads TGTGCCAGTAGTAACATACAGGGATGGGATACGCAGTATTTT.

This clonotype appeared a few times. V usage is TRBV29-1 and J usage is TRBJ2-6; unclear D gene. Trimming cost V 7 bases and J 0 bases, with 4 bases left between them. CDR1 is SQVTM, CDR2 ANQGSEA, per germline. CDR3 length: 12 amino acids. CDR3: CSGVSGANVLTF. CDR3 in DNA: TGCAGCGGGGTCTCTGGGGCCAACGTCCTGACTTTC.

This clonotype showed up many times. This rearrangement joins TRBV3-1 to TRBJ2-5; 10 bases are a match to TRBD2. The V gene end was trimmed by 2 bases and the J gene end by 5 bases; junction bases not matched to a gene: 5. Germline V gene data show CDR1 as LGHDT and CDR2 as YNNKEL (reference sequence). There are 15 residues in the CDR3. As DNA, the CDR3 is TGTGCCAGCAGCCAATGGACTAGCGGTGTGGAGACCCAGTACTTC. Translating it yields CASSQWTSGVETQYF.

This clonotype has at least ten counts. Relative to the germline gene, one junction end is altered; a read error may explain this. The chain's CDR3 is CASTLEPTGLGGYTF. Here the CDR3 DNA reads TGCGCCAGCACCTTGGAGCCAACAGGGTTGGGGGGCTACACCTTC. The chain employs TRBV5-1 and TRBJ1-2, with D possibly TRBD1 on 6 matching bases. Germline V gene data show CDR1 as SGHRS and CDR2 as YFSETQ. CDR3 length: 15 amino acids.

This clonotype was counted many times. J is TRBJ2-3 and V is TRBV5-1; possibly TRBD1 or TRBD2 for D (6 bases each). Trimming pared 4 bases from V and 0 bases from J, leaving 15 bases between. This CDR3 region has 16 residues. Germline V gene data show CDR1 as SGHRS and CDR2 as YFSETQ. CDR3: CASSPPGARSTDTQYF. In DNA, the CDR3 is TGCGCCAGCAGCCCCCCGGGGGCAAGGAGCACAGATACGCAGTATTTT.

V usage is TRBV5-1 and J usage is TRBJ2-2, with a tentative D call TRBD1 (7 bases). CDR3 size: 15 residues. Germline CDR1 SGHRS, CDR2 YFSETQ. Trimming stripped 7 bases from V and 0 bases from J, with 13 bases between. The chain's CDR3 is CASQEGTANTGELFF. In nucleotides, the CDR3 is TGCGCCAGCCAGGAGGGGACAGCGAACACCGGGGAGCTGTTTTTT.

There are many counts of this clonotype. This chain links TRBV7-2 with TRBJ2-2; no definite D call. The germline V and J ends were trimmed by 2 bases and 4 bases, with 11 bases remaining between them. CDR1 is SGHTA, CDR2 FQGNSA, per germline. The CDR3 contains 15 residues. The CDR3 DNA follows: TGTGCCAGCAGCTTAAACGGGTTGAGCACCGGGGAGCTGTTTTTT. Amino acids: CASSLNGLSTGELFF.

This chain joins TRBV20-1 and TRBJ1-5; D ambiguous. The V end was cut by 2 bases, the J end by 3 bases, with 17 bases between. The CDR3 extends over 16 amino acids. Per germline, CDR1 DFQATT and CDR2 SNEGSKA (reference sequence). In nucleotides, the CDR3 is TGCAGTGCTAGACAAAGCTCAGAACAGTACAATCAGCCCCAGCATTTT. This codes for CSARQSSEQYNQPQHF.

This clonotype was recorded a few times. The chain uses TRBV12-3 or TRBV12-4 and TRBJ1-2; 12 bases align to TRBD1. The CDR3 has 15 residues. V lost 4 bases to trimming and J lost 8 bases; unmatched junction nucleotides: 8. Here the CDR3 reads CASSWDRGLIWGYTF. The CDR3 DNA sequence: TGTGCCAGCAGTTGGGACAGGGGGCTTATTTGGGGCTACACCTTC.

With regard to this clonotype: The germline gene is not matched at one end of the junction; a read error may be the cause. The gene calls are TRBV7-3 and TRBJ2-3, with TRBD1 matching 8 bases. The CDR3 is 16 amino acids. Germline CDR1 and CDR2: SGHTA and FQGTGA. The CDR3 sequence is CASSPSRGRGTDTRYF. The CDR3 DNA follows: TGTGCCAGCAGCCCAAGCAGGGGGCGAGGCACAGATACGCGGTATTTT.

The V call is TRBV20-1, the J call TRBJ1-6; TRBD1 agrees at 9 bases. CDR1 and CDR2 (germline): DFQATT, SNEGSKA (reference sequence). The V gene end was trimmed by 1 base and the J gene end by 10 bases; junction bases not matched to a gene: 2. The CDR3 extends over 13 amino acids. As DNA, the CDR3 is TGCAGTGCTAGAGGGACAGGGGTCTCACCCCTCCACTTT. Protein product: CSARGTGVSPLHF.

This clonotype was recorded many times. The rearrangement uses TRBV7-9 and TRBJ1-2; tentatively, D is TRBD1 (5 bases). The CDR3 is made up of 15 amino acids. Germline loops: CDR1 SEHNR, CDR2 FQNEAQ (reference sequence). The V and J ends lost 4 bases and 4 bases respectively, with 16 bases between them. CDR3 region: CASSSAGGRGYGYTF. CDR3 nucleotides: TGTGCCAGCAGCTCCGCCGGGGGGAGAGGCTATGGCTACACCTTC.

This clonotype was seen many times. CDR3 DNA: TGTGCCAGCTCCGAGAGGGGGACGGTCACCGCTGGAAACACCATATATTTT. It encodes CASSERGTVTAGNTIYF. The chain links TRBV12-3 or TRBV12-4 to TRBJ1-3; tentative D call: TRBD1 (6 bases). Trimming removed 8 bases at V and 2 bases at J, with 22 bases between. This CDR3 spans 17 amino acids.

This clonotype was seen a few times. This chain connects TRBV2 to TRBJ1-1; no clear D gene. Germline V gives CDR1 SNHLY, CDR2 FYNNEI. Trimming took 3 bases from V and 10 from J, leaving 18 bases between them. This CDR3 region has 14 residues. In DNA, the CDR3 is TGTGCCAGCAGTGAGGGCCAGGTCTTTCTGCGAGCTTTCTTT. It yields the protein CASSEGQVFLRAFF.

This clonotype has ten or more counts. CDR3 nucleotide sequence: TGTGCCAGCAGTTCCCCTTACATAGACAGGGGGAGCGACACCGGGGAGCTGTTTTTT. Translating gives CASSSPYIDRGSDTGELFF. The rearrangement joins TRBV6-2 or TRBV6-3 to TRBJ2-2; 9 bases line up with TRBD1. This CDR3 has 19 residues. CDR1 is MNHEY and CDR2 is SVGEGT in the germline V gene. V lost 4 bases and J lost 3; bases outside the gene matches: 15.

This clonotype was counted at least ten times. V is TRBV6-1 and J is TRBJ1-1; possible D gene TRBD1, 6 bases. The CDR3 sequence is 17 residues long. Germline assignment: CDR1 MNHNS and CDR2 SASEGT. Trimming shortened V by 5 bases and J by 3 bases, and 22 bases separated the two germline ends. This CDR3 reads CASSRTGTPAWDTEAFF. DNA of the CDR3: TGTGCCAGCAGTCGCACCGGGACACCCGCCTGGGACACTGAAGCTTTCTTT.

There are many counts of this clonotype. The chain recombines TRBV7-2 with TRBJ2-5; 13 bases are shared with TRBD2. V gave up 2 bases and J gave up 5 bases; unmatched junction bases: 8. The germline V gene has CDR1 SGHTA and CDR2 FQGNSA. The CDR3 has 17 amino acids. The CDR3 loop is CASSLPGLAGPKETQYF. The CDR3 DNA reads TGTGCCAGCAGCTTACCGGGACTAGCGGGGCCGAAGGAGACCCAGTACTTC.

In its sample, this clonotype was seen many times. This sequence joins TRBV12-3 or TRBV12-4 and TRBJ2-3; 8 bases are a match to TRBD2. The CDR3 contains 16 residues. After removal of 6 bases from V and 0 bases from J, the junction contained 8 bases not matched to a gene. The CDR3 coding sequence is TGTGCCAGCAGACCAGGAGCGGGAGTAAGCACAGATACGCAGTATTTT. It specifies CASRPGAGVSTDTQYF.

This clonotype was counted a few times. The J gene is TRBJ1-4, the V gene TRBV7-9; no clear D gene. The V end was cut by 3 bases, the J end by 5 bases, with 10 bases between. Germline V CDR1 and CDR2: SEHNR, FQNEAQ (reference sequence). The CDR3 is 14 residues long. The CDR3 coding sequence is TGTGCCAGCAGCTTCTCAGGCCGAAATGAAAAACTGTTTTTT. Residues: CASSFSGRNEKLFF.

This clonotype was seen a handful of times. The chain recombines TRBV6-2 or TRBV6-3 with TRBJ2-7; D uncertain. V lost 6 bases and J 0 bases, leaving 9 bases between the germline ends. Germline CDR1 reads MNHEY; CDR2 reads SVGEGT. CDR3 size: 13 residues. This CDR3 is CASRMTSSYEQYV. The CDR3 region has the DNA TGTGCCAGCAGAATGACCAGCTCCTACGAGCAGTACGTC.

The genes are TRBV28 and TRBJ2-2, with 8 bases fitting TRBD2. In germline, CDR1 is MDHEN, CDR2 SYDVKM. V was pared by 6 bases and J by 3 bases, with 9 bases of the junction left unmatched. The length of the CDR3 is 16 residues. The CDR3 DNA sequence: TGTGCCAGCAGACTCGCCGGGACTAGTTACACCGGGGAGCTGTTTTTT. Encoded protein: CASRLAGTSYTGELFF.

This clonotype has more than one count but fewer than ten. The J gene is TRBJ1-3, the V gene TRBV12-3 or TRBV12-4; D gene ambiguous. Trimming left V 3 bases short and J 4 bases short, with 10 bases between. There are 14 residues in the CDR3. The CDR3 nucleotides are TGTGCCAGCAGTTTCTGGGCAGGAGGAAACACCATATATTTT. This encodes CASSFWAGGNTIYF.